The table lists the clone carrying this T cell receptor (beta chain) with a count of one. As yet, its antigen is unknown. A sample-barcoded 5' primer and a J-beta primer mix were used in a second PCR of roughly 7 to 11 cycles. TCRdb used MiXCR to reprocess the 5' RACE reads, holding one entry per CDR3 protein. This table holds some 780,000 distinct CDR3 sequences, roughly three fifths found once. This sample was taken from a study of blood T cells in healthy people across ages. Whole-study results and caveats: Per million T cells, TCR beta diversity dropped about linearly as age rose.

The CDR3 has 14 amino acids. Trimming cost V 8 bases and J 8 bases; bases outside gene matches: 12. The germline gives CDR1 MNHEY, CDR2 SMNVEV (reference sequence). Samples had at least 7 million PBMCs isolated from them. Source material: blood. The rearrangement uses TRBV27 and TRBJ1-2, with 9 bases matching TRBD1. The receptor's source is a man aged 40-55 years in good health. CDR3 nucleotide sequence: TGTGCCAGCCGATTCTCCGGGACAGGGTCCGGCTACACCTTC. The encoded protein is CASRFSGTGSGYTF.